A single sample is the source of the 10 T cell receptor beta chains below, sequenced in a study of T-cell reconstitution after alpha-beta-depleted transplantation in children. Using unique molecular identifiers, the investigators prepared the TCRbeta library. TCRdb re-called the PCR reads through MiXCR, storing one row per CDR3 protein. The sample lists about 580,000 distinct CDR3 sequences; roughly 23% were seen once. Sample: PBMCs, mostly from graft donor cells, taken 360 days after TCRalphabeta/CD19-depleted stem cell transplant. These receptors all come from a boy younger than two who had a stem cell transplant for acute myeloid leukemia, so the T cells may come from the graft donor.

This clonotype came up a few times. J is TRBJ1-4 and V is TRBV20-1; a possible D gene is TRBD1 (5 bases). V gave up 0 bases and J gave up 12 bases, with 8 bases separating them. The germline gives CDR1 DFQATT, CDR2 SNEGSKA (reference sequence). The CDR3 loop spans 11 amino acids. CDR3 DNA sequence: TGCAGTGCTAGAGATACGGGACAACTGTTTTTT. Protein product: CSARDTGQLFF.

In its sample, this clonotype was seen a few times. The genes are TRBV10-3 and TRBJ2-5; D ambiguous. V was shortened by 3 bases and J by 3 bases, with 8 bases between the two germline ends. The CDR3 extends over 13 amino acids. Looked up from germline, CDR1 is ENHRY and CDR2 is SYGVKD. In nucleotides, the CDR3 is TGTGCCATCAGTGATTCAGCAGAAGAGACCCAGTACTTC. This gives the protein CAISDSAEETQYF.

In this sample, this clonotype turned up many times. DNA of the CDR3: TGTGCCATCAGTGAGTCGGTGGAGGGGGCGCCGGGCTCCTACGAGCAGTACGTC. This translates into CAISESVEGAPGSYEQYV. The gene calls are TRBV10-3 and TRBJ2-7, with a tentative D call TRBD1 (7 bases). The length of the CDR3 is 18 residues. The ends were cut back, 0 bases at V and 0 bases at J, with 18 bases in the middle. Germline CDR1 is ENHRY and CDR2 is SYGVKD.

DNA for the CDR3: TGTGCCAGCAGGGTAGGGCGCTACGAGCAGTACGTC. Its translation: CASRVGRYEQYV. The chain recombines TRBV11-2 with TRBJ2-7; D gene ambiguous. The germline V and J ends were trimmed by 6 bases and 3 bases, with 9 bases remaining between them. The CDR3 has 12 amino acids. Germline lookup yields CDR1 SGHAT and CDR2 FQNNGV.

This clonotype showed up just a few times. CDR3 bases: TGTGCCAGCAGGCGAGGCTGGACTTACAATGAGCAGTTCTTC. The encoded protein is CASRRGWTYNEQFF. V and J are TRBV27 and TRBJ2-1, with TRBD2 as a possible D gene (5 bases). The CDR3 runs to 14 residues. Germline V gives CDR1 MNHEY, CDR2 SMNVEV (reference sequence). V gave up 6 bases and J gave up 4 bases, with 13 bases separating them.

There are many counts of this clonotype. The rearrangement joins TRBV6-1 to TRBJ2-5, with TRBD1 identical over 7 bases. The CDR3 covers 16 residues. Germline-derived CDR1 and CDR2 are MNHNS and SASEGT. V dropped 7 bases and J dropped 0; count of bases not matched to a gene: 11. The CDR3 here is CASTQTEGQDQETQYF. DNA of the CDR3: TGTGCCAGCACCCAGACCGAAGGACAGGACCAAGAGACCCAGTACTTC.

The sample holds many counts of this clonotype. The chain is built from TRBV7-9 and TRBJ1-5; D gene uncertain. Germline V gene lookup returns CDR1 SEHNR and CDR2 FQNEAQ (reference sequence). V was pared by 1 base and J by 5 bases, with 9 bases between. This CDR3 is built from 14 residues. In DNA form, the CDR3 reads TGTGCCAGCAGCTTAGGCGGCATCCATCAGCCCCAGCATTTT. Protein: CASSLGGIHQPQHF.

This sequence joins TRBV5-3 and TRBJ2-7, with D perhaps being TRBD1 or TRBD2 (5 bases each). TRBV5-3 is an ORF, and what it does is uncertain. Trimming took off 4 bases at V and 0 bases at J, with 17 bases between the two ends. The CDR3 runs 16 residues. The CDR3 region has the DNA TGTGCCAGAAGCATCGGGACCGCTAGGAGCTCCTACGAGCAGTACGTC. Its translation is CARSIGTARSSYEQYV.

The J gene is TRBJ2-7, the V gene TRBV25-1; D not certain. This CDR3 has 13 residues. The V gene lost 4 bases and the J gene lost 6 bases, with 13 bases spanning the gap. Per germline, CDR1 MGHDK and CDR2 SYGVNS. This CDR3 is CASSADIVREQYF. The CDR3 DNA follows: TGTGCCAGCAGTGCCGATATAGTCCGCGAGCAGTACTTC.

This clonotype was seen a handful of times. The gene calls are TRBV9 and TRBJ2-7; tentatively, D is TRBD2 (5 bases). In germline, CDR1 is SGDLS, CDR2 YYNGEE. This CDR3 spans 13 amino acids. V shed 0 bases and J shed 3 bases, with 7 bases lying between them. CDR3 protein: CASSVDGLYEQYF. CDR3 sequence (DNA): TGTGCCAGCAGCGTAGATGGACTCTACGAGCAGTACTTC.